The clone carrying this TCR beta chain was detected a few times. Its antigen remains unidentified. It was considered stable Graves' hyperthyroidism when ophthalmopathy did not progress within 18 months. The germline V gene has CDR1 MNHEY and CDR2 SVGAGI. The length of the CDR3 is 15 residues. Trimming at V came to 2 bases and at J to 8 bases, leaving 8 bases not matched to a gene. Amplification of TCR beta CDR3 regions used RNA as the template. TCR CDR3 regions were first amplified by RT-PCR with HTBI primers. Each CDR3 protein is one row after TCRdb ran MiXCR on the multiplex PCR reads. The sample carries 400,000 to 500,000 distinct CDR3 sequences, 13% to 15% recorded once. The sample is drawn from a study of T cells in Graves' hyperthyroidism and ophthalmopathy. Study-wide results and limits: Most expanded thyroid clonotypes above 0.001 also appeared in blood. A model of 13 V-J features distinguished ophthalmopathy from stable hyperthyroidism.

Sequenced input: blood. J is TRBJ2-7 and V is TRBV6-5; 11 bases map to TRBD2. The receptor was isolated from a woman between 18 and 30 years old with Graves' hyperthyroidism. CDR3 loop: CASSYRGLADPKQYF. The CDR3 region has the DNA TGTGCCAGCAGTTACCGGGGACTAGCGGACCCTAAGCAGTACTTC.